The text below deals with one TCR beta chain. What it binds is unknown. Other DNA sequences from this sample encode an identical CDR3 as well. Profiling relied on immunoSEQ multiplex PCR, and the TCRdb table lists in-frame clones only, not all of them. Counted here are approximately 80,000 clones, approximately 85% occurring once; the ten biggest clones make up 3.4%. The data are from a study of T cell responses to AZD1222 COVID-19 vaccine. The CDR3 length is 13 residues. Trimming stripped 6 bases from V and 0 bases from J, with 6 bases between. Findings and limits, study-wide: The sample set comprised mostly white British donors with more females, and clonal diversity was possibly underestimated.

This clonotype originated in an adult who received the AZD1222 COVID-19 vaccine. This rearrangement joins TRBV12-3 or TRBV12-4 to TRBJ1-5; D not resolved. The source was peripheral blood, collected 28 days after the second AZD1222 dose. This CDR3 reads CASSQDSNQPQHF. The DNA of the CDR3 is TGTGCCAGCAGCCAGGATAGCAATCAGCCCCAGCATTTT.